Below are 32 T cell receptor beta chains sequenced from a single sample in a study of vaccination and CD4 T cells after COVID-19. Cultured CD4+ T cell DNA underwent sequencing with the Oncomine TCR Beta short-read assay. TCRdb redid the calling of the PCR reads with MiXCR, one entry per CDR3 protein. The profile shows roughly 12,000 distinct CDR3 sequences, around 78% of them singletons. Their cognate antigens are unknown. Sample treatment: roughly ten-day PBMC culture with coronavirus spike peptide pools or control peptides (ViraFEST assay). The sequenced material came from CD4+ T cells from blood, cultured in vitro. Receptors originate from a human donor who had recovered from COVID-19.

The chain links TRBV20-1 to TRBJ1-6; 7 bases map to TRBD1. V lost 1 base, J lost 10 bases, and 7 bases stayed unmatched. The CDR3 runs to 14 residues. Looked up from germline, CDR1 is DFQATT and CDR2 is SNEGSKA (reference sequence). Here the CDR3 reads CSARVGQNYSPLHF. In DNA, the CDR3 is TGCAGTGCTAGAGTGGGACAGAACTACTCACCCCTCCACTTT.

This chain connects TRBV5-4 to TRBJ2-5, with D perhaps being TRBD1 or TRBD2 (5 bases each). Trimming took off 2 bases at V and 1 base at J, with 12 bases between the two ends. The V gene's germline CDR1 is SGHNT and CDR2 YYREEE (reference sequence). The CDR3 contains 15 residues. The CDR3 sequence is CASSLTAGTQETQYF. DNA of the CDR3: TGTGCCAGCAGCTTAACTGCCGGGACCCAAGAGACCCAGTACTTC.

This chain connects TRBV20-1 to TRBJ1-6; 7 bases map to TRBD1. The CDR3 has 13 amino acids. The germline gives CDR1 DFQATT, CDR2 SNEGSKA (reference sequence). V lost 3 bases and J lost 8; bases outside the gene matches: 4. CDR3 in amino acids: CSARGQGDSPLHF. In nucleotides, the CDR3 is TGCAGTGCTAGGGGGCAGGGGGATTCACCCCTCCACTTT.

This chain uses TRBV7-9 with TRBJ1-5; 8 bases line up with TRBD1. The germline gives CDR1 SEHNR, CDR2 FQNEAQ (reference sequence). V shed 4 bases, J shed 6 bases, and the junction held 20 bases outside the gene matches. The CDR3 has 19 residues. The CDR3 loop reads CASSSTNILLQGGGQPQHF. The CDR3, as DNA: TGTGCCAGCAGCTCAACTAATATACTCCTACAGGGGGGGGGTCAGCCCCAGCATTTT.

The chain links TRBV19 to TRBJ1-5; D is perhaps TRBD1 (6 bases). Trimming stripped 10 bases from V and 0 bases from J, with 16 bases between. This CDR3 region has 15 residues. Germline CDR1 LNHDA, CDR2 SQIVND (reference sequence). CDR3 amino acids: CAIAQGSYSNQPQHF. The DNA of the CDR3 is TGTGCCATTGCCCAGGGGAGTTATAGCAATCAGCCCCAGCATTTT.

The CDR3 loop reads CASSLSRVQETQYF. In DNA form, the CDR3 reads TGTGCCAGCAGCCTTAGCCGGGTTCAAGAGACCCAGTACTTC. The rearrangement joins TRBV7-2 to TRBJ2-5; D is ambiguous. Trimming stripped 5 bases from V and 2 bases from J, with 12 bases between. The germline CDR1 and CDR2 sequences are SGHTA and FQGNSA. CDR3 length equals 14 residues.

The V call is TRBV5-1, the J call TRBJ2-5, with 10 positions matching TRBD2. V gave up 2 bases and J gave up 3 bases; unmatched junction bases: 4. The CDR3 loop spans 15 amino acids. CDR1 and CDR2 from the germline V gene are SGHRS and YFSETQ. CDR3 sequence: CASSLQAGGKETQYF. The CDR3 nucleotides are TGCGCCAGCAGCTTACAAGCGGGAGGGAAAGAGACCCAGTACTTC.

V is TRBV6-2 or TRBV6-3 and J is TRBJ1-2; D remains ambiguous. The germline V and J ends were trimmed by 4 bases and 1 base, with 4 bases remaining between them. CDR1 is MNHEY and CDR2 is SVGEGT in the germline V gene. The CDR3 loop spans 12 amino acids. DNA of the CDR3: TGTGCCAGCAGTTCCAATAACTATGGCTACACCTTC. This encodes CASSSNNYGYTF.

The chain carries TRBV20-1 and TRBJ2-7; D remains ambiguous. The germline V and J ends were trimmed by 0 bases and 4 bases, with 16 bases remaining between them. The CDR3 covers 15 residues. CDR1 is DFQATT, CDR2 SNEGSKA, per germline (reference sequence). The CDR3 bases are TGCAGTGCTAGAGATCTAGGGCAGGATGCGTACGAGCAGTACTTC. Protein product: CSARDLGQDAYEQYF.

The chain recombines TRBV20-1 with TRBJ2-5; TRBD1 aligns across 9 bases. Germline V CDR1 and CDR2: DFQATT, SNEGSKA (reference sequence). CDR3 length equals 13 residues. DNA for the CDR3: TGCAGGGCAGGACAGGGGAAACAAGAGACCCAGTACTTC. Translated, it gives CRAGQGKQETQYF.

The chain carries TRBV29-1 and TRBJ2-7; no definite D call. The CDR3 loop spans 10 amino acids. Germline-derived CDR1 and CDR2 are SQVTM and ANQGSEA. Trimming shortened V by 4 bases and J by 4 bases, and 5 bases separated the two germline ends. The CDR3, as DNA: TGCAGCGTTGGGGATTACGAGCAGTACTTC. Amino acids: CSVGDYEQYF.

This rearrangement joins TRBV27 to TRBJ2-7; a weak D match, TRBD1 (6 bases). V was pared by 6 bases and J by 2 bases, with 14 bases between. The CDR3 runs to 14 residues. Germline V gene data show CDR1 as MNHEY and CDR2 as SMNVEV (reference sequence). CDR3 sequence reads: CASSSPDRTYEQYF. The CDR3 nucleotides read TGTGCCAGCAGCTCCCCAGACAGGACCTACGAGCAGTACTTC.

The V and J genes are TRBV7-2 and TRBJ2-6; 10 bases are shared with TRBD1. J was trimmed by 0 bases and V by 2 bases; bases with no gene match: 10. Per germline, CDR1 SGHTA and CDR2 FQGNSA. The CDR3 is made up of 20 amino acids. Here the CDR3 reads CASSLRDRGWIVSGANVLTF. The CDR3 region has the DNA TGTGCCAGCAGCTTAAGGGACAGGGGTTGGATCGTCTCTGGGGCCAACGTCCTGACTTTC.

The chain joins TRBV6-2 or TRBV6-3 to TRBJ2-7; 8 bases agree with TRBD2. The germline V gene has CDR1 MNHEY and CDR2 SVGEGT. The length of the CDR3 is 20 residues. The trim removed 2 bases at V and 0 bases at J, leaving 18 bases unmatched. CDR3 in DNA: TGTGCCAGCAGTTACCTTCCCGTTGGCCTACTAGCGGCTAGCTCCTACGAGCAGTACTTC. Protein product: CASSYLPVGLLAASSYEQYF.

The V gene is TRBV29-1, the J gene TRBJ2-5; 7 nucleotides match TRBD1. The CDR3 is 13 amino acids. Germline V CDR1 and CDR2: SQVTM, ANQGSEA. The ends lost 6 bases at V and 5 bases at J; junction bases unmatched: 9. The CDR3 loop reads CSVTDRDIETQYF. The CDR3 DNA sequence: TGCAGCGTGACCGACAGGGACATCGAGACCCAGTACTTC.

The chain links TRBV10-2 to TRBJ1-5, with no clear D. The CDR3 totals 13 residues. CDR1 WSHSY and CDR2 SAAADI come from the germline V gene. V gave up 3 bases and J gave up 7 bases, with 10 bases separating them. The CDR3 loop is CASSDGVNQPQHF. In nucleotides, the CDR3 is TGCGCCAGCAGTGACGGGGTGAACCAGCCCCAGCATTTT.

The V call is TRBV6-1, the J call TRBJ2-7; D is uncertain. CDR3 length: 11 amino acids. Looked up from germline, CDR1 is MNHNS and CDR2 is SASEGT. V dropped 1 base and J dropped 11 bases, with 9 bases sitting between them. The CDR3 reads CASSEGGVEYF. As DNA, the CDR3 is TGTGCCAGCAGTGAAGGTGGGGTGGAGTACTTC.

J is TRBJ2-1 and V is TRBV7-2; 13 positions match TRBD2. V lost 2 bases to trimming and J lost 9 bases; unmatched junction nucleotides: 13. This CDR3 has 18 residues. Germline V gene data show CDR1 as SGHTA and CDR2 as FQGNSA. CDR3 residues: CASSLRQDGLAGASEQFF. In nucleotides, the CDR3 is TGTGCCAGCAGCTTAAGGCAGGACGGACTAGCGGGAGCTAGTGAGCAGTTCTTC. The whole variable domain, filled in from reference TRBV7-2 and TRBJ2-1, reads GAGVSQSPSNKVTEKGKDVELRCDPISGHTALYWYRQSLGQGLEFLIYFQGNSAPDKSGLPSDRFSAERTGGSVSTLTIQRTQQEDSAVYLCASSLRQDGLAGASEQFFGPGTRLTVL.

This clonotype was detected a few times. The J gene is TRBJ1-2, the V gene TRBV24-1, with no clear D. This CDR3 is built from 13 residues. Germline values: CDR1 KGHDR, CDR2 SFDVKD. V lost 3 bases, J lost 0 bases, and 4 bases lay in between. The CDR3 loop is CATSDLANYGYTF. Written as DNA, the CDR3 is TGTGCCACCAGTGATCTGGCTAACTATGGCTACACCTTC.

The chain recombines TRBV19 with TRBJ2-7; 10 positions agree with TRBD1. This CDR3 region has 15 residues. Germline CDR1 and CDR2: LNHDA and SQIVND (reference sequence). Germline trimming cut 4 bases from V and 2 bases from J; bases unmatched to any gene: 5. CDR3: CASSTTGQGTYEQYF. The CDR3 DNA reads as TGTGCCAGTAGTACCACGGGACAGGGGACCTACGAGCAGTACTTC.

This clonotype appeared a few times. V and J are TRBV20-1 and TRBJ2-3; 10 bases map to TRBD1. The CDR3 is 13 residues long. With V trimmed by 7 bases and J by 3 bases, 4 bases remained unmatched. Germline CDR1 reads DFQATT; CDR2 reads SNEGSKA (reference sequence). In nucleotides, the CDR3 is TGCAGTGAGATGGACAGGGGGACAGATACGCAGTATTTT. This gives the protein CSEMDRGTDTQYF.

In its sample, this clonotype was seen a few times. The V gene is TRBV15, the J gene TRBJ2-7, with 7 bases matching TRBD1. The CDR3 has 16 residues. Germline V gene sequence: CDR1 LNHNV, CDR2 YYDKDF (reference sequence). V gave up 1 base and J gave up 2 bases; unmatched junction bases: 8. CDR3 nucleotide sequence: TGTGCCACCAGCAGAGCATGGGGGACAGCCACCTACGAGCAGTACTTC. Its protein is CATSRAWGTATYEQYF.

This chain joins TRBV28 and TRBJ2-7; the match to TRBD2 covers 14 bases. CDR1 is MDHEN and CDR2 is SYDVKM in the germline V gene. CDR3 size: 18 residues. V trimming: 5 bases; J trimming: 2 bases; junction bases outside the gene matches: 11. The CDR3 region is CASSPLGLAGVSAYEQYF. DNA for the CDR3: TGTGCCAGCAGTCCGCTGGGACTAGCGGGAGTGAGTGCCTACGAGCAGTACTTC.

The V and J genes are TRBV6-2 or TRBV6-3 and TRBJ2-7; 12 nucleotides agree with TRBD2. CDR1 and CDR2 from the germline V gene are MNHEY and SVGEGT. V lost 0 bases and J lost 4; bases outside the gene matches: 1. There are 15 residues in the CDR3. In nucleotides, the CDR3 is TGTGCCAGCAGTTACTCGACTAGCGGGAGTTACGAGCAGTACTTC. As protein: CASSYSTSGSYEQYF.

The CDR3 region has the DNA TGTGCCAGCAGTTACCCCCAAACAGGGTCGGGTGAGCAGTTCTTC. Encoded protein: CASSYPQTGSGEQFF. The chain employs TRBV6-5 and TRBJ2-1, with D perhaps matching TRBD1 (6 bases). The CDR3 loop spans 15 amino acids. V lost 2 bases to trimming and J lost 9 bases, with 17 bases between them. CDR1 is MNHEY, CDR2 SVGAGI, per germline.

The J gene is TRBJ2-4, the V gene TRBV15, with D perhaps TRBD1 (6 bases). Trimming left V 1 base short and J 6 bases short, with 22 bases between. The germline CDR1 and CDR2 sequences are LNHNV and YYDKDF (reference sequence). CDR3 length: 18 amino acids. This CDR3 is CATSRGANRATAGNIQYF. CDR3 DNA sequence: TGTGCCACCAGCAGAGGCGCGAACAGGGCGACAGCCGGAAACATTCAGTACTTC. The full variable domain, with the rest looked up from reference TRBV15 and TRBJ2-4, is DAMVIQNPRYQVTQFGKPVTLSCSQTLNHNVMYWYQQKSSQAPKLLFHYYDKDFNNEADTPDNFQSRRPNTSFCFLDIRSPGLGDTAMYLCATSRGANRATAGNIQYFGAGTRLSVL.

CDR3 sequence: CASSPRGQDTQYF. CDR3 bases: TGTGCCAGCAGTCCTAGGGGTCAAGATACGCAGTATTTT. The chain couples TRBV28 to TRBJ2-3, with D possibly being TRBD1 (5 bases). CDR3 length equals 13 residues. Germline V gives CDR1 MDHEN, CDR2 SYDVKM. V lost 5 bases and J lost 5, with 11 bases in between. The whole variable domain, filled in from reference TRBV28 and TRBJ2-3, reads DVKVTQSSRYLVKRTGEKVFLECVQDMDHENMFWYRQDPGLGLRLIYFSYDVKMKEKGDIPEGYSVSREKKERFSLILESASTNQTSMYLCASSPRGQDTQYFGPGTRLTVL.

Only one count was recorded for this clonotype. The V gene is TRBV15, the J gene TRBJ1-2; TRBD1 matches at 7 bases. The CDR3 sequence is 14 residues long. CDR1 is LNHNV, CDR2 YYDKDF, per germline (reference sequence). Unmatched junction bases numbered 5, after V lost 5 bases and J lost 2 bases. For the CDR3, the DNA is TGTGCCACCAGCCGACAGGGTGGGAACTATGGCTACACCTTC. The encoded protein is CATSRQGGNYGYTF.

The chain employs TRBV11-2 and TRBJ2-5; the D is unclear. The length of the CDR3 is 15 residues. V lost 4 bases and J lost 5, with 17 bases in between. Germline loops: CDR1 SGHAT, CDR2 FQNNGV. This CDR3 is CASSSQKITGETQYF. The CDR3, as DNA: TGTGCCAGCAGCTCCCAGAAGATCACCGGGGAGACCCAGTACTTC. The entire variable domain, with the rest obtained from reference TRBV11-2 and TRBJ2-5, is as follows: EAGVAQSPRYKIIEKRQSVAFWCNPISGHATLYWYQQILGQGPKLLIQFQNNGVVDDSQLPKDRFSAERLKGVDSTLKIQPAKLEDSAVYLCASSSQKITGETQYFGPGTRLLVL.

This clonotype was counted only a few times. This rearrangement joins TRBV2 to TRBJ1-5, with D perhaps matching TRBD1 (6 bases). With 9 bases removed from V and 4 bases from J, the gap between germline ends came to 13 bases. Per the germline V gene, CDR1 is SNHLY and CDR2 is FYNNEI. There are 13 residues in the CDR3. The CDR3 DNA sequence: TGTGCCAGTTGTGTACAGGGAAATCAGCCCCAGCATTTT. This gives the protein CASCVQGNQPQHF.

This sequence joins TRBV5-4 and TRBJ2-2; a weak D match, TRBD2 (6 bases). V was shortened by 2 bases and J by 5 bases, with 13 bases between the two germline ends. Germline values: CDR1 SGHNT, CDR2 YYREEE (reference sequence). The CDR3 covers 15 residues. CDR3 DNA: TGTGCCAGCAGCTTCGGGACTCACGAGACCGGGGAGCTGTTTTTT. It specifies CASSFGTHETGELFF.

This CDR3 reads CASSSGDRVSNQPQHF. CDR3 nucleotide sequence: TGTGCCAGCAGCTCAGGAGACAGGGTTAGCAATCAGCCCCAGCATTTT. The chain links TRBV7-2 to TRBJ1-5; the match to TRBD1 covers 7 bases. Germline lookup yields CDR1 SGHTA and CDR2 FQGNSA. J lost 0 bases, V lost 4 bases, and 6 bases had no gene match. The CDR3 has 16 residues.